This entry concerns a single T cell receptor (beta chain). Its antigen is unknown. This sequence may be a read error, since a much larger clone differs from it by one base. Sorting isolated naive CD8 T cells as CD8+CD4-CCR7+CD45RA+ events. TCRdb called the PCR reads again in MiXCR, with one record for every CDR3 protein. This table has 38,000 or so distinct CDR3 sequences, roughly 18% appearing once. Germline V gene data show CDR1 as ENHRY and CDR2 as SYGVKD. The CDR3 sequence is 13 residues long. This sample is part of a study of molecular identifiers for immune sequencing clone quantification. As for the study in general: Replicates involved a five-way split of RNA from around 20,000 or 100,000 naive CD8 cells, with sequencing of four. Notes on the study in general: Whereas clones above 20 RNA copies held under 1% of naive-cell molecules, they held over 97% of effector molecules. A shared barcode on identical TCR molecules could lead to underestimated sizes for highly expanded clones.

Material for sequencing was naive CD8+ T cells from blood, with Jurkat cell RNA spiked in. The subset here: FACS-sorted CD8+CD4-CCR7+CD45RA+ naive T cells. This sequence joins TRBV10-3 and TRBJ2-5, with a weak D call TRBD1 (6 bases). The receptor was isolated from a human donor in good health. Some libraries in this study had Jurkat cell RNA spiked in. Here the CDR3 DNA reads TGTGCCCTCAGCCCCCAGGGGCAAGAGACCCAGTACTTC. This translates into CALSPQGQETQYF.